These 5 T cell receptor beta chains originate from one sample sequenced in a study of CD8 T cells in Susac syndrome. Random-hexamer reverse transcription was applied to about 0.45 to 1 ug RNA. TCRdb redid the calling of the immunoSEQ multiplex PCR reads with MiXCR, one entry per CDR3 protein. The sample holds about 140,000 distinct CDR3 sequences, about 95% seen once. The sequenced sample consisted of CD4+ T cells from PBMCs. The receptors here all came from a human donor with multiple sclerosis.

The chain links TRBV7-9 to TRBJ1-5; TRBD1 aligns across 8 bases. This CDR3 comprises 16 residues. The germline gives CDR1 SEHNR, CDR2 FQNEAQ (reference sequence). V lost 1 base, J lost 4 bases, and 6 bases stayed unmatched. The CDR3 spells CASSLGDRRLNQPQHF. CDR3 in DNA: TGTGCCAGCAGCTTAGGGGACAGGCGGTTAAATCAGCCCCAGCATTTT.

V usage is TRBV12-3 or TRBV12-4 and J usage is TRBJ2-1; D unclear. V dropped 6 bases and J dropped 13 bases, with 19 bases sitting between them. The CDR3 loop spans 13 amino acids. CDR3 loop: CASRDDPVAEQFF. In DNA, the CDR3 is TGTGCCAGCAGGGATGACCCCGTGGCAGAACAGTTCTTC.

This chain's CDR3 is CASSLYAANYGYTF. In DNA form, the CDR3 reads TGTGCCAGCAGCTTATACGCGGCAAACTATGGCTACACCTTC. J is TRBJ1-2 and V is TRBV7-2, with D hard to call. The CDR3 spans 14 residues. Germline-derived CDR1 and CDR2 are SGHTA and FQGNSA. Trimming removed 2 bases at V and 2 bases at J, with 9 bases between.

V usage is TRBV24-1 and J usage is TRBJ2-6; 8 nucleotides line up with TRBD1. The CDR3 consists of 18 residues. V lost 1 base, J lost 0 bases, and 4 bases stayed unmatched. Per germline, CDR1 KGHDR and CDR2 SFDVKD. CDR3 loop: CATSDFQGALSGANVLTF. CDR3 in DNA: TGTGCCACCAGTGATTTTCAGGGGGCTCTCTCTGGGGCCAACGTCCTGACTTTC.

V is TRBV20-1 and J is TRBJ1-3; D is unresolved. From germline, CDR1 is DFQATT and CDR2 SNEGSKA (reference sequence). This CDR3 region has 14 residues. Trimming cost V 6 bases and J 2 bases, with 14 bases left between them. In DNA, the CDR3 is TGCAGTGCCATAACGCGGCCCCCTGGAAACACCATATATTTT. Its protein product is CSAITRPPGNTIYF.